These 29 T cell receptor beta chains originate from one sample sequenced in a study of blood T cell repertoires in COVID-19. This table comes from immunoSEQ multiplex PCR, and its TCRdb copy is limited to in-frame clones, with some not included. The profile covers fewer than 15,000 clones, with around 74% appearing a single time and less than 45% taken by the ten largest. The sequenced material came from peripheral blood. These receptors were taken from an elderly woman with acute or convalescent COVID-19.

The chain is built from TRBV3-1 (or the pseudogene TRBV3-2) and TRBJ2-5; no reliable D call. Trimming took off 3 bases at V and 2 bases at J, with 4 bases between the two ends. There are 12 residues in the CDR3. Germline CDR1 LGHDT, CDR2 YNNKEL (reference sequence). DNA of the CDR3: TGTGCCAGCAGCCAGACACAAGAGACCCAGTACTTC. Translated, it gives CASSQTQETQYF.

J is TRBJ2-3 and V is TRBV6-5; D is possibly TRBD1 (6 bases). This CDR3 contains 15 residues. Germline values: CDR1 MNHEY, CDR2 SVGAGI. Trimming took 6 bases from V and 2 from J, leaving 15 bases between them. Written as DNA, the CDR3 is TGTGCCAGCAGCCGGACGCAGGGGTACACAGATACGCAGTATTTT. Protein: CASSRTQGYTDTQYF.

J is TRBJ2-1 and V is TRBV5-5; 8 bases match TRBD1. The germline CDR1 and CDR2 sequences are SGHKS and YYEKEE (reference sequence). This CDR3 is 14 amino acids long. Trimming at V came to 5 bases and at J to 8 bases, leaving 9 bases not matched to a gene. CDR3 in DNA: TGTGCCAGCAGTAGCAGGGGGCCAGAGGATGAGCAGTTCTTC. Protein product: CASSSRGPEDEQFF.

The V gene is TRBV19, the J gene TRBJ2-4; D is possibly TRBD1 (5 bases). Germline-derived CDR1 and CDR2 are LNHDA and SQIVND (reference sequence). The CDR3 length is 16 residues. The V end lost 0 bases, the J end lost 7 bases, and 16 bases lay between the germline ends. For the CDR3, the DNA is TGTGCCAGTAGTATAGATGGTGGGTCTGGGGCGAACATTCAGTACTTC. This gives the protein CASSIDGGSGANIQYF.

The CDR3 spells CASSRDSPIYEQYF. The CDR3 nucleotides read TGTGCCAGCTCCAGGGACTCCCCAATTTACGAGCAGTACTTC. V usage is TRBV18 and J usage is TRBJ2-7; possibly TRBD2 for D (6 bases). Trimming removed 6 bases at V and 4 bases at J, with 16 bases between. Germline CDR1 and CDR2: KGHSH and LQKENI. The CDR3 has 14 residues.

The chain couples TRBV15 to TRBJ2-1; 10 nucleotides line up with TRBD2. Germline V gene sequence: CDR1 LNHNV, CDR2 YYDKDF (reference sequence). J lost 8 bases, V lost 1 base, and 8 bases had no gene match. CDR3 length: 16 amino acids. CDR3 in DNA: TGTGCCACCAGCAGAGGCTGGGAGCGGGGGGGCGATGAGCAGTTCTTC. This codes for CATSRGWERGGDEQFF.

The rearrangement joins TRBV7-9 to TRBJ2-1; D is undetermined. Trimming cost V 7 bases and J 8 bases, with 9 bases left between them. The germline gives CDR1 SEHNR, CDR2 FQNEAQ (reference sequence). The CDR3 sequence is 11 residues long. The CDR3 loop is CASTSSYEQFF. CDR3 sequence (DNA): TGTGCCAGCACCTCGAGTTATGAGCAGTTCTTC.

This clone occurred a few times. This chain uses TRBV6-1 with TRBJ2-1; D might be TRBD1 (6 bases). The CDR3 is 17 residues long. Germline V gene lookup returns CDR1 MNHNS and CDR2 SASEGT. V dropped 3 bases and J dropped 2 bases, with 17 bases sitting between them. DNA for the CDR3: TGTGCCAGCAGTGAGGCCAGGGGATTGGCTCCCTACAATGAGCAGTTCTTC. This encodes CASSEARGLAPYNEQFF.

The gene calls are TRBV7-9 and TRBJ1-1; 7 nucleotides agree with TRBD1. The CDR3 sequence is 14 residues long. V was pared by 5 bases and J by 2 bases, with 5 bases of the junction left unmatched. Germline V lookup: CDR1 SEHNR, CDR2 FQNEAQ (reference sequence). CDR3 loop: CASSEGQINTEAFF. The CDR3 coding sequence is TGTGCCAGCAGCGAGGGACAGATTAACACTGAAGCTTTCTTT.

The chain joins TRBV14 to TRBJ1-2, with TRBD1 identical over 12 bases. The trim removed 4 bases at V and 4 bases at J, leaving 4 bases unmatched. This CDR3 has 15 amino acids. Looked up from germline, CDR1 is SGHDN and CDR2 is FVKESK. CDR3 nucleotides: TGTGCCAGCAGCCGCGGGACAGGGGGCGCCTATGGCTACACCTTC. Protein product: CASSRGTGGAYGYTF.

The chain couples TRBV10-3 to TRBJ2-5, with TRBD2 identical over 7 bases. J gave up 3 bases and V 6 bases, and 4 bases lay outside the gene matches. CDR3 length: 13 residues. The germline V gene encodes CDR1 ENHRY and CDR2 SYGVKD. The CDR3 region is CAIRRLAEETQYF. Here the CDR3 DNA reads TGTGCCATCAGGCGGCTAGCGGAAGAGACCCAGTACTTC.

This sequence joins TRBV29-1 and TRBJ2-5; TRBD1 agrees at 9 bases. The CDR3 spans 12 residues. Germline trimming cut 6 bases from V and 4 bases from J; bases unmatched to any gene: 3. CDR1 is SQVTM and CDR2 is ANQGSEA in the germline V gene. CDR3 region: CSVTTGGETQYF. In DNA, the CDR3 is TGCAGCGTCACGACAGGGGGAGAGACCCAGTACTTC.

This sequence joins TRBV19 and TRBJ1-1, with D possibly TRBD1 on 5 matching bases. CDR1 LNHDA and CDR2 SQIVND come from the germline V gene (reference sequence). The CDR3 runs to 15 residues. The V gene lost 5 bases and the J gene lost 3 bases, with 16 bases spanning the gap. For the CDR3, the DNA is TGTGCCAGTAGTCTTTATTTACGCAGGGACACTGAAGCTTTCTTT. Translation: CASSLYLRRDTEAFF.

The chain uses TRBV2 and TRBJ1-3; TRBD1 matches 7 bases. With 2 bases clipped from V and 4 bases from J, the junction kept 5 bases outside the gene matches. Per the germline V gene, CDR1 is SNHLY and CDR2 is FYNNEI. This CDR3 has 15 residues. The CDR3 sequence: CASSEQTGAGNTIYF. CDR3 sequence (DNA): TGTGCCAGCAGTGAACAAACAGGGGCCGGAAACACCATATATTTT.

The chain combines TRBV7-9 with TRBJ1-2, with D possibly TRBD1 on 5 matching bases. The CDR3 is 14 amino acids. Trimming shortened V by 3 bases and J by 0 bases, and 8 bases separated the two germline ends. CDR1 is SEHNR, CDR2 FQNEAQ, per germline (reference sequence). Here the CDR3 DNA reads TGTGCCAGCAGCTTGGGGGGAGCTAACTATGGCTACACCTTC. Its translation: CASSLGGANYGYTF.

This chain joins TRBV2 and TRBJ2-2; maybe TRBD2 (6 bases). The length of the CDR3 is 13 residues. Germline CDR1 SNHLY, CDR2 FYNNEI. The V end lost 6 bases, the J end lost 8 bases, and 13 bases lay between the germline ends. CDR3 in DNA: TGTGCCAGCAGGGGACTCCCGGGTGGGGAGCTGTTTTTT. Protein sequence: CASRGLPGGELFF. Combining the CDR3 with reference TRBV2 and TRBJ2-2 gives the whole variable domain EPEVTQTPSHQVTQMGQEVILRCVPISNHLYFYWYRQILGQKVEFLVSFYNNEISEKSEIFDDQFSVERPDGSNFTLKIRSTKLEDSAMYFCASRGLPGGELFFGEGSRLTVL.

This sequence joins TRBV7-9 and TRBJ1-6; D may be TRBD1 (5 bases). Germline CDR1 and CDR2: SEHNR and FQNEAQ (reference sequence). V dropped 2 bases and J dropped 5 bases, with 13 bases sitting between them. The CDR3 spans 16 residues. This CDR3 is CASSLPQGSNNSPLHF. The CDR3 DNA sequence: TGTGCCAGCAGCTTACCGCAGGGAAGCAATAATTCACCCCTCCACTTT.

The V gene is TRBV6-5, the J gene TRBJ1-1; D gene ambiguous. The germline V gene has CDR1 MNHEY and CDR2 SVGAGI. V was cut by 6 bases and J by 8 bases, with 19 bases left in between. The CDR3 spans 14 residues. The CDR3 DNA reads as TGTGCCAGCAGCTACGATGGCCCAATGGGCGAAGCTTTCTTT. Translated: CASSYDGPMGEAFF.

This sequence joins TRBV30 and TRBJ2-6; D is possibly TRBD2 (5 bases). V shed 4 bases and J shed 4 bases, with 8 bases lying between them. The CDR3 sequence is 13 residues long. Germline CDR1 and CDR2: GTSNPN and SVGIG (reference sequence). In DNA form, the CDR3 reads TGTGCCTGGAATGAGGGAGGGGCCAACGTCCTGACTTTC. It yields the protein CAWNEGGANVLTF.

This sequence joins TRBV7-9 and TRBJ2-2; 10 bases line up with TRBD1. This CDR3 contains 15 residues. The V gene's germline CDR1 is SEHNR and CDR2 FQNEAQ (reference sequence). The V and J ends lost 5 bases and 5 bases, in that order; junction bases with no gene match: 5. CDR3 nucleotides: TGTGCCAGCAGCCCCGGGACAGGGGATACCGGGGAGCTGTTTTTT. This encodes CASSPGTGDTGELFF.

The chain joins TRBV5-1 to TRBJ2-1; D perhaps matches TRBD2 (5 bases). Germline V gene data show CDR1 as SGHRS and CDR2 as YFSETQ. This CDR3 comprises 15 residues. Trimming removed 0 bases at V and 0 bases at J, with 7 bases between. The CDR3 loop reads CASSLVGDSYNEQFF. DNA for the CDR3: TGCGCCAGCAGCTTGGTCGGGGACTCCTACAATGAGCAGTTCTTC.

Here the CDR3 DNA reads TGTGCCAGCAGGCAAAGACAGGGTGGTGAGCAGTTCTTC. Its protein product is CASRQRQGGEQFF. The V call is TRBV2, the J call TRBJ2-1, with 7 bases lining up with TRBD1. The junction had 8 bases not matched to a gene; V was cut back by 6 bases and J by 9 bases. The CDR3 has 13 amino acids. Germline V lookup: CDR1 SNHLY, CDR2 FYNNEI.

V and J are TRBV12-3 or TRBV12-4 and TRBJ1-1; TRBD1 might be the D (5 bases). This CDR3 spans 13 amino acids. V lost 4 bases and J lost 5, with 11 bases in between. In DNA form, the CDR3 reads TGTGCCAGCAGTTCAGGGTATCAGACTGAAGCTTTCTTT. Its translation: CASSSGYQTEAFF.

CDR3 residues: CASSLGPYGYTF. The CDR3 nucleotides are TGTGCCAGCAGCTTAGGGCCCTATGGCTACACCTTC. The chain combines TRBV7-9 with TRBJ1-2, with D uncertain. This CDR3 is 12 amino acids long. Germline V gene data show CDR1 as SEHNR and CDR2 as FQNEAQ (reference sequence). V lost 1 base and J lost 4, with 4 bases in between.

The CDR3 loop reads CASSFERGQNEEQFF. In nucleotides, the CDR3 is TGTGCCAGCAGCTTCGAGCGGGGGCAAAATGAGGAGCAGTTCTTC. V gene TRBV5-6 combines with J gene TRBJ2-1; 8 bases match TRBD2. The trim removed 2 bases at V and 10 bases at J, leaving 11 bases unmatched. Germline V gene sequence: CDR1 SGHDT, CDR2 YYEEEE. The CDR3 contains 15 residues.

This clone has just one count. The chain employs TRBV5-6 and TRBJ2-3, with 11 nucleotides matching TRBD1. Per germline, CDR1 SGHDT and CDR2 YYEEEE. With 2 bases clipped from V and 1 base from J, the junction kept 3 bases outside the gene matches. This CDR3 comprises 16 residues. The CDR3 protein is CASSLRTGGGTDTQYF. For the CDR3, the DNA is TGTGCCAGCAGCTTAAGGACAGGGGGCGGCACAGATACGCAGTATTTT. Drawing the rest from reference TRBV5-6 and TRBJ2-3, the complete variable domain is DAGVTQSPTHLIKTRGQQVTLRCSPKSGHDTVSWYQQALGQGPQFIFQYYEEEERQRGNFPDRFSGHQFPNYSSELNVNALLLGDSALYLCASSLRTGGGTDTQYFGPGTRLTVL.

V gene TRBV6-5 combines with J gene TRBJ1-1, with a possible D match to TRBD1 (5 bases). The ends were cut back, 5 bases at V and 4 bases at J, with 11 bases in the middle. Germline V lookup: CDR1 MNHEY, CDR2 SVGAGI. The CDR3 runs 13 residues. The CDR3, as DNA: TGTGCCAGCAGTACCCAGGGACTCACTGAAGCTTTCTTT. It codes for CASSTQGLTEAFF.

This clone was found a few times. The CDR3 protein is CAISESQGSQLFF. DNA of the CDR3: TGTGCCATCAGTGAGTCACAGGGAAGTCAACTGTTTTTT. The chain uses TRBV10-3 and TRBJ1-4; tentative D call: TRBD1 (6 bases). Germline V gene data show CDR1 as ENHRY and CDR2 as SYGVKD. V was cut by 0 bases and J by 12 bases, with 11 bases left in between. This CDR3 is built from 13 residues.

The V call is TRBV7-9, the J call TRBJ2-2; TRBD2 agrees at 9 bases. CDR1 is SEHNR and CDR2 is FQNEAQ in the germline V gene (reference sequence). V shed 6 bases, J shed 2 bases, and the junction held 4 bases outside the gene matches. CDR3 size: 15 residues. CDR3 region: CASRSSGVNTGELFF. DNA for the CDR3: TGTGCCAGCAGGTCTAGCGGGGTTAACACCGGGGAGCTGTTTTTT.